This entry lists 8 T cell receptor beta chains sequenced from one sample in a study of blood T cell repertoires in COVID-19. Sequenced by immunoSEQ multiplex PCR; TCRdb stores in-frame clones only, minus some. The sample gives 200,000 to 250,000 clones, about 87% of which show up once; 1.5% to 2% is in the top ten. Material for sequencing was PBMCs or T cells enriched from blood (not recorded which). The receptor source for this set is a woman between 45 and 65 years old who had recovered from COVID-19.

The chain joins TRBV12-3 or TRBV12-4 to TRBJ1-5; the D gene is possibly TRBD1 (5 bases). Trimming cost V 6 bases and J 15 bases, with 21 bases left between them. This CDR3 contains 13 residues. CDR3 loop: CASSRGDPSPGHF. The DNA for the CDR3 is TGTGCCAGCAGCCGGGGGGATCCCAGCCCGGGGCATTTT.

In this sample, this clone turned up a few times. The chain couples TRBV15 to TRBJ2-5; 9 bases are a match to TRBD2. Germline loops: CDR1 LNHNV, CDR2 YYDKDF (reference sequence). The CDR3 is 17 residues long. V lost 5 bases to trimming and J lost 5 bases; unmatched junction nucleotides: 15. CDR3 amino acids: CATSRRKVAGVPETQYF. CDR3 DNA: TGTGCCACCAGCCGTCGAAAGGTAGCGGGAGTACCGGAGACCCAGTACTTC.

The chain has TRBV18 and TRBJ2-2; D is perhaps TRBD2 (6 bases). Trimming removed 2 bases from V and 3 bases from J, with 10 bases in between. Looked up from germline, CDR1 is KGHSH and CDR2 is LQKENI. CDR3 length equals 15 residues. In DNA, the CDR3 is TGTGCCAGCTCACCAGGCCCGGGGGACACCGGGGAGCTGTTTTTT. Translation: CASSPGPGDTGELFF.

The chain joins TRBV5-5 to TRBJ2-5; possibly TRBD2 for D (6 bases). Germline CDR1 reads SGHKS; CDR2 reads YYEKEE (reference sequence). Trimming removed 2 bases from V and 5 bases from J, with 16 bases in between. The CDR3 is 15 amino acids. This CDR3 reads CASSFTSRPEETQYF. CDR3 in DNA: TGTGCCAGCAGCTTTACTAGCCGTCCGGAGGAGACCCAGTACTTC.

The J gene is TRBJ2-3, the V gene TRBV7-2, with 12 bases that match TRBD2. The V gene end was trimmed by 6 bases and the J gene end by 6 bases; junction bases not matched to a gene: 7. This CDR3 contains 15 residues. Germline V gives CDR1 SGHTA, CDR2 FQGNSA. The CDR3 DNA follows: TGTGCCAGCAGACCAAGACTAGCGGGAGCCGATACGCAGTATTTT. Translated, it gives CASRPRLAGADTQYF.

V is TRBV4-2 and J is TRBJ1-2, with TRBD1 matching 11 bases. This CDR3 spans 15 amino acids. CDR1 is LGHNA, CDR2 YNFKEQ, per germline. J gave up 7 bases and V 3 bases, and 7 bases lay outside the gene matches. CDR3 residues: CASSHPKDRGPGYTF. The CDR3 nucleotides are TGTGCCAGCAGCCACCCGAAGGACAGGGGGCCTGGCTACACCTTC.

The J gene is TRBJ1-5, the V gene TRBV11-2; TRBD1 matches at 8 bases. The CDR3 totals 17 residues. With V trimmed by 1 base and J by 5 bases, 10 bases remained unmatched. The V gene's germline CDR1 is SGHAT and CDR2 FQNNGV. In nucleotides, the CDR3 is TGTGCCAGCAGCTTAGCAGGACAGGGCTCGGGATATCAGCCCCAGCATTTT. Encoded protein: CASSLAGQGSGYQPQHF.

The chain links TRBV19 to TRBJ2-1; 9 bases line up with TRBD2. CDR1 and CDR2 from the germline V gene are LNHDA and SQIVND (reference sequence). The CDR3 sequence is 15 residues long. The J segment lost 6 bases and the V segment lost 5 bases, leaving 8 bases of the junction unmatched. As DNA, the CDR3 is TGTGCCAGTAGTGGGGGACTAGCTGGGATCAATGAGCAGTTCTTC. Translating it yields CASSGGLAGINEQFF.